The 26 T cell receptor beta chains below come from one sample, sequenced in a study of shared clonotypes between healthy human individuals. CD45RO-negative cells were positively selected for CCR7, leaving out terminally differentiated effector memory CD45RA+ cells. Data came from immunoSEQ multiplex PCR; TCRdb stores just in-frame clones and leaves some out. The table includes around 650,000 clones, around 96% detected once. The sequencing sample was made of naive CD8+ T cells sorted from blood. The receptors stem from a young woman in good health.

The chain carries TRBV6-1 and TRBJ2-1; possible D gene TRBD2, 6 bases. CDR1 and CDR2 from the germline V gene are MNHNS and SASEGT. The CDR3 loop spans 17 amino acids. V was trimmed by 3 bases and J by 5 bases, leaving 20 bases between them. The CDR3 here is CASSDLGGERLNNEQFF. The DNA for the CDR3 is TGTGCCAGCAGTGATCTGGGAGGCGAGCGGTTAAACAATGAGCAGTTCTTC.

The chain uses TRBV28 and TRBJ2-7, with D perhaps TRBD2 (6 bases). The CDR3 is 14 residues long. Deletions cut 3 bases from V and 4 bases from J, with 13 bases between. CDR1 and CDR2 (germline): MDHEN, SYDVKM. Written as DNA, the CDR3 is TGTGCCAGCAGTTTGTCGGGACGGGAGTACGAGCAGTACTTC. This gives the protein CASSLSGREYEQYF.

This clone was observed once. The chain links TRBV6-1 to TRBJ1-5; 7 bases line up with TRBD1. Per germline, CDR1 MNHNS and CDR2 SASEGT. The CDR3 loop spans 15 amino acids. Trimming cost V 3 bases and J 8 bases; bases outside gene matches: 10. CDR3 sequence: CASSEMGQMVKPQHF. The CDR3 coding sequence is TGTGCCAGCAGTGAGATGGGACAGATGGTAAAGCCCCAGCATTTT.

V is TRBV4-1 and J is TRBJ2-3; 8 nucleotides match TRBD2. This CDR3 region has 16 residues. CDR1 is MGHRA and CDR2 is YSYEKL in the germline V gene. With 6 bases clipped from V and 3 bases from J, the junction kept 11 bases outside the gene matches. The CDR3 bases are TGCGCCAGCAGACCCGGGGGGGGGCTTGGTACAGATACGCAGTATTTT. Protein: CASRPGGGLGTDTQYF.

V gene TRBV28 combines with J gene TRBJ2-7, with D perhaps TRBD1 (6 bases). Germline V gene lookup returns CDR1 MDHEN and CDR2 SYDVKM. Trimming pared 5 bases from V and 3 bases from J, leaving 11 bases between. The CDR3 contains 13 residues. The CDR3 spells CASSPGQSYEQYF. The CDR3 nucleotides read TGTGCCAGCAGTCCTGGACAGAGCTACGAGCAGTACTTC.

The rearrangement uses TRBV27 and TRBJ1-3; 9 nucleotides match TRBD1. In germline, CDR1 is MNHEY, CDR2 SMNVEV (reference sequence). Trimming removed 8 bases from V and 4 bases from J; junction bases left unmatched: 3. This CDR3 region has 13 residues. In DNA, the CDR3 is TGTGCCAGCGGGACAGGGAGGGGAAACACCATATATTTT. This encodes CASGTGRGNTIYF.

V is TRBV28 and J is TRBJ1-2; 7 bases are a match to TRBD1. Germline CDR1 is MDHEN and CDR2 is SYDVKM. The CDR3 spans 13 residues. Trimming cost V 8 bases and J 8 bases; bases outside gene matches: 11. The CDR3: CASEGAGAIGYTF. The CDR3 DNA reads as TGTGCCAGCGAGGGGGCGGGCGCTATAGGCTACACCTTC.

The V call is TRBV15, the J call TRBJ1-2, with 7 nucleotides matching TRBD1. V was clipped by 4 bases and J by 5 bases; unmatched bases: 7. The CDR3 covers 14 residues. Germline CDR1 reads LNHNV; CDR2 reads YYDKDF (reference sequence). The DNA for the CDR3 is TGTGCCACCAGCACTGCCGAGACAGGGTATGGCTACACCTTC. Protein: CATSTAETGYGYTF.

The chain joins TRBV27 to TRBJ2-7, with 12 bases matching TRBD2. The ends lost 2 bases at V and 3 bases at J; junction bases unmatched: 5. The germline V gene has CDR1 MNHEY and CDR2 SMNVEV (reference sequence). CDR3 length: 16 amino acids. The CDR3 coding sequence is TGTGCCAGCAGTTTAACTAGCGGGAGGACCTTCTACGAGCAGTACTTC. This encodes CASSLTSGRTFYEQYF.

This clone was recorded once. The chain uses TRBV6-5 and TRBJ1-1; D might be TRBD1 (6 bases). V lost 2 bases to trimming and J lost 3 bases, with 10 bases between them. The CDR3 sequence is 14 residues long. CDR1 MNHEY and CDR2 SVGAGI come from the germline V gene. The CDR3 region has the DNA TGTGCCAGCAGTTACGCTGAGGGGGACACTGAAGCTTTCTTT. This encodes CASSYAEGDTEAFF.

The rearrangement links TRBV11-2 to TRBJ2-3, with no clear D. The V end lost 8 bases, the J end lost 0 bases, and 9 bases lay between the germline ends. CDR3 length equals 13 residues. CDR1 is SGHAT and CDR2 is FQNNGV in the germline V gene. CDR3 in DNA: TGTGCCAGCCTCCGTCGGAGCACAGATACGCAGTATTTT. This encodes CASLRRSTDTQYF.

The J gene is TRBJ2-7, the V gene TRBV9, with unresolved D. The CDR3 contains 11 residues. Germline V CDR1 and CDR2: SGDLS, YYNGEE. V lost 4 bases, J lost 12 bases, and 14 bases lay in between. The CDR3 nucleotides read TGTGCCAGCAGCCTAAAAGCCGGAAGGTACTTC. This sequence encodes CASSLKAGRYF.

The rearrangement uses TRBV7-3 and TRBJ2-7, with unresolved D. The V end was cut by 2 bases, the J end by 2 bases, with 10 bases between. The CDR3 runs to 14 residues. Germline CDR1 reads SGHTA; CDR2 reads FQGTGA. CDR3 in amino acids: CASSLVVIPYEQYF. As DNA, the CDR3 is TGTGCCAGCAGCTTAGTAGTGATACCCTACGAGCAGTACTTC. Together with reference TRBV7-3 and TRBJ2-7, the CDR3 gives the full variable domain: GAGVSQTPSNKVTEKGKYVELRCDPISGHTALYWYRQSLGQGPEFLIYFQGTGAADDSGLPNDRFFAVRPEGSVSTLKIQRTERGDSAVYLCASSLVVIPYEQYFGPGTRLTVT.

The chain has TRBV4-1 and TRBJ2-7; the match to TRBD2 covers 13 bases. V was pared by 1 base and J by 2 bases, with 5 bases of the junction left unmatched. This CDR3 spans 17 amino acids. The germline CDR1 and CDR2 sequences are MGHRA and YSYEKL. CDR3 sequence: CASSQGPLAGGTYEQYF. As DNA, the CDR3 is TGCGCCAGCAGCCAAGGGCCACTAGCGGGAGGGACCTACGAGCAGTACTTC.

The chain combines TRBV19 with TRBJ1-5; D possibly corresponds to TRBD1 (6 bases). V lost 11 bases and J 1 base, leaving 12 bases between the germline ends. This CDR3 comprises 13 residues. Germline CDR1 is LNHDA and CDR2 is SQIVND (reference sequence). The CDR3 DNA reads TGTGCCTCCCGGACAGCAAGCAATCAGCCCCAGCATTTT. It encodes CASRTASNQPQHF.

The V and J genes are TRBV21-1 and TRBJ1-2. TRBV21-1 is listed as a pseudogene. This CDR3 contains 14 residues. DNA of the CDR3: TGTGCCAGCAGCAACCGGGACGGGGACTATGGCTACACCTTC. Translating it yields CASSNRDGDYGYTF.

This chain joins TRBV12-5 and TRBJ2-5; 12 bases fit TRBD1. V shed 6 bases, J shed 5 bases, and the junction held 10 bases outside the gene matches. Germline V gene lookup returns CDR1 LGHNT and CDR2 FRNRAP. This CDR3 spans 16 amino acids. CDR3 in DNA: TGTGCTAGTGGACCAGGGACAGGGGGCGCGGAGGAGACCCAGTACTTC. It translates to CASGPGTGGAEETQYF.

This sequence joins TRBV27 and TRBJ1-5, with D possibly matching TRBD1 (6 bases). The germline V and J ends were trimmed by 6 bases and 3 bases, with 12 bases remaining between them. CDR3 length: 14 residues. The germline V gene has CDR1 MNHEY and CDR2 SMNVEV (reference sequence). The CDR3 nucleotides read TGTGCCAGCAGATTACAGGGATCCAATCAGCCCCAGCATTTT. Translating it yields CASRLQGSNQPQHF.

This clone was seen a single time. The chain carries TRBV7-2 and TRBJ2-7; 7 bases line up with TRBD1. The J segment lost 2 bases and the V segment lost 5 bases, leaving 9 bases of the junction unmatched. The CDR3 totals 15 residues. In germline, CDR1 is SGHTA, CDR2 FQGNSA. The CDR3 loop reads CASSIWTGLAYEQYF. The DNA for the CDR3 is TGTGCCAGCAGCATCTGGACAGGTTTGGCCTACGAGCAGTACTTC.

The chain joins TRBV5-8 to TRBJ2-3; no firm D call. The length of the CDR3 is 17 residues. Per germline, CDR1 SGHTS and CDR2 YDEGEE. V lost 4 bases, J lost 4 bases, and 22 bases lay in between. The CDR3 reads CASSPPEATVVPDTQYF. Written as DNA, the CDR3 is TGTGCCAGCAGCCCCCCGGAAGCGACTGTCGTCCCAGATACGCAGTATTTT. Full variable domain (missing parts from reference TRBV5-8 and TRBJ2-3): EAGVTQSPTHLIKTRGQQATLRCSPISGHTSVYWYQQALGLGLQFLLWYDEGEERNRGNFPPRFSGRQFPNYSSELNVNALELEDSALYLCASSPPEATVVPDTQYFGPGTRLTVL.

The genes are TRBV4-1 and TRBJ2-1; D unclear. This CDR3 has 14 residues. Looked up from germline, CDR1 is MGHRA and CDR2 is YSYEKL. With 0 bases removed from V and 10 bases from J, the gap between germline ends came to 13 bases. Written as DNA, the CDR3 is TGCGCCAGCAGCCAAGATAGGGCCGCCGGGGAGCAGTTCTTC. Protein product: CASSQDRAAGEQFF.

The V gene is TRBV6-5, the J gene TRBJ1-6; TRBD1 matches 9 bases. The germline gives CDR1 MNHEY, CDR2 SVGAGI. The CDR3 totals 15 residues. J was trimmed by 7 bases and V by 5 bases; bases with no gene match: 6. The CDR3 is CASSVWTGENSPLHF. The CDR3 DNA sequence: TGTGCCAGCAGTGTATGGACAGGGGAAAATTCACCCCTCCACTTT.

The rearrangement uses TRBV2 and TRBJ2-1; 8 nucleotides line up with TRBD1. The CDR3 has 15 amino acids. The germline CDR1 and CDR2 sequences are SNHLY and FYNNEI. J gave up 3 bases and V 3 bases, and 4 bases lay outside the gene matches. CDR3 DNA: TGTGCCAGCAGTGATCCAGGGGGCAGCTACAATGAGCAGTTCTTC. Translated, it gives CASSDPGGSYNEQFF.

This chain links TRBV7-2 with TRBJ2-5; 12 bases are shared with TRBD2. Germline V CDR1 and CDR2: SGHTA, FQGNSA. With V trimmed by 5 bases and J by 4 bases, 5 bases remained unmatched. This CDR3 has 15 residues. CDR3 nucleotide sequence: TGTGCCAGCAGCCCCGCGGGACTAGCGGGAGAGACCCAGTACTTC. Protein product: CASSPAGLAGETQYF.

The chain combines TRBV29-1 with TRBJ2-7; 12 nucleotides line up with TRBD2. Germline V lookup: CDR1 SQVTM, CDR2 ANQGSEA. The CDR3 is made up of 13 amino acids. The trim removed 5 bases at V and 4 bases at J, leaving 3 bases unmatched. CDR3 sequence: CSVSTSGRYEQYF. In DNA, the CDR3 is TGCAGCGTTTCGACTAGCGGGAGATACGAGCAGTACTTC.

This chain connects TRBV28 to TRBJ2-7, with 8 positions matching TRBD2. CDR1 and CDR2 (germline): MDHEN, SYDVKM. V trimming: 5 bases; J trimming: 1 base; junction bases outside the gene matches: 10. This CDR3 contains 16 residues. In DNA form, the CDR3 reads TGTGCCAGCAGTCCCCTTTCAGCGGGAGAGTCCTACGAGCAGTACTTC. Its translation: CASSPLSAGESYEQYF.